These T cell receptor beta chains were read from a single sample in a study of T cell repertoires in cytomegalovirus infection. No antigen has been assigned to these receptors. Each CDR3 protein is one row after TCRdb ran MiXCR on the reads. This table has approximately 1,000,000 distinct CDR3 sequences, about 33% appearing once. Sequencing used cultured CD8+ T cells from PBMCs, obtained from culture after CMV antigen stimulation. The receptors come from a human donor in good health (CMV status not recorded). Some clones in this sample may be carry-over from other donors' samples. The CDR3 runs from the conserved cysteine through the conserved F or W. Each record gives: J gene, clone size, D gene, V gene, CDR3 protein, CDR3 DNA. D genes are given only for firm matches. Only part of the rows carry a size: once, few, many, or a class if the clone is expanded.

TRBJ1-3	-	-	TRBV4-1	CASSQVWDSGNTIYF	TGCGCCAGCAGCCAAGTTTGGGACTCTGGAAACACCATATATTTT
TRBJ2-3	-	TRBD2	TRBV7-2	CASSSLAGAPRTDTQYF	TGTGCCAGCAGCAGCCTAGCGGGGGCCCCACGCACAGATACGCAGTATTTT
TRBJ2-2	-	TRBD2	TRBV20-1	CSARDLAGTGELFF	TGCAGTGCTAGAGATTTAGCGGGCACCGGGGAGCTGTTTTTT
TRBJ1-1	few	TRBD1	TRBV7-3	CASSSLTGLDTEAFF	TGTGCCAGCAGCTCCTTGACAGGGTTGGACACTGAAGCTTTCTTT
TRBJ1-2	few	TRBD1	TRBV6-1	CASSEVAGGDGYTF	TGTGCCAGCAGTGAAGTCGCAGGGGGCGATGGCTACACCTTC
TRBJ2-5	-	-	TRBV24-1	CATSDSTAPYQETQYF	TGTGCCACCAGTGATTCGACGGCCCCGTACCAAGAGACCCAGTACTTC
TRBJ2-1	few	-	TRBV9	CASRKGGGYYNEQFF	TGTGCCAGCAGGAAAGGGGGAGGTTATTACAATGAGCAGTTCTTC
TRBJ2-5	few	TRBD2	TRBV6-1	CASSHPSSGGTQETQYF	TGTGCCAGCAGCCACCCCTCTAGCGGGGGGACCCAAGAGACCCAGTACTTC
TRBJ2-1	-	-	TRBV12-3/TRBV12-4	CASSPRGQRGYNEQFF	TGTGCCAGCAGTCCCCGGGGACAGCGGGGCTACAATGAGCAGTTCTTC
TRBJ2-1	-	-	TRBV7-6	CASSSRGGDYNEQFF	TGTGCCAGCAGCTCAAGGGGGGGAGATTACAATGAGCAGTTCTTC
TRBJ2-3	many	TRBD2	TRBV7-6	CASSPASGGGTDTQYF	TGTGCCAGCAGCCCAGCTAGCGGGGGGGGCACAGATACGCAGTATTTT
TRBJ2-3	few	-	TRBV19	CASTGSYADTQYF	TGTGCCAGTACCGGCTCATACGCAGATACGCAGTATTTT
TRBJ1-2	many	-	TRBV7-8	CASSLARRRNYGYTF	TGTGCCAGCAGCTTAGCCCGAAGGCGTAACTATGGCTACACCTTC
TRBJ2-3	few	TRBD2	TRBV12-3/TRBV12-4	CASSFKRGGPDTQYF	TGTGCCAGCAGTTTCAAGCGGGGGGGTCCAGATACGCAGTATTTT
TRBJ2-2	many	TRBD2	TRBV4-2	CASSPREGLNTGELFF	TGTGCCAGCAGCCCACGGGAGGGACTAAACACCGGGGAGCTGTTTTTT
TRBJ1-1	-	-	TRBV7-9	CASSHSGRLTEAFF	TGTGCCAGCAGCCACTCCGGGAGGCTCACTGAAGCTTTCTTT
TRBJ1-1	many	-	TRBV6-5	CASSLGEGITEAFF	TGTGCCAGCAGCTTAGGGGAGGGAATCACTGAAGCTTTCTTT
TRBJ1-5	many	-	TRBV7-9	CASSPKGSNQPQHF	TGTGCCAGCAGCCCAAAGGGGAGCAATCAGCCCCAGCATTTT
TRBJ2-7	-	TRBD1	TRBV5-4	CASTPGTGEHEQYF	TGTGCCAGCACCCCGGGGACAGGGGAACACGAGCAGTACTTC
TRBJ1-3	many	-	TRBV3-1	CASSQDEDNRKNTIYF	TGTGCCAGCAGCCAAGATGAGGACAATCGTAAGAACACCATATATTTT
TRBJ1-2	many	-	TRBV7-2	CASSFEGGNYGYTF	TGTGCCAGCAGCTTCGAGGGTGGCAACTATGGCTACACCTTC
TRBJ1-1	-	-	TRBV5-1	CASTGDTEAFF	TGCGCCAGTACGGGGGACACTGAAGCTTTCTTT